This paragraph covers one TCR beta chain sequence. These data come from a study of blood T cell repertoires in COVID-19. As handled by the study authors: Amplified reference gene primers provided the basis for estimating nucleated cell counts. The method was immunoSEQ multiplex PCR; TCRdb's version includes in-frame clones alone and lacks a portion of them. V, J and clone size were drawn from that table, and D and trimming were deduced from the DNA. The data hold 150,000 to 200,000 clones, with roughly 87% observed a single time. Germline V lookup: CDR1 SGHNT, CDR2 YYREEE (reference sequence). The CDR3 sequence is 12 residues long. Trimming removed 2 bases from V and 13 bases from J; junction bases left unmatched: 5.

The V and J genes are TRBV5-4 and TRBJ2-1; 8 nucleotides align to TRBD2. The sample taken for sequencing was peripheral blood. The receptor was derived from a woman aged 70-85 years with COVID-19, enrolled during active disease. CDR3 sequence (DNA): TGTGCCAGCAGCTTCTTAAGCGGGGGACAGTTCTTC. The encoded protein is CASSFLSGGQFF.